This TCR beta chain was captured in a study of Graves' ophthalmopathy and Graves' hyperthyroidism. The CDR3 runs to 15 residues. Germline CDR1 SNHLY, CDR2 FYNNEI. Trimming shortened V by 7 bases and J by 3 bases, and 16 bases separated the two germline ends. Amplification of TCR beta CDR3 regions used RNA transcripts. Following a first-round RT-PCR that used HTBI primers, a second-round multiplex PCR was carried out. TCRdb passed the multiplex PCR reads through MiXCR, listing each CDR3 protein once. The sample shows about 220,000 distinct CDR3 sequences, around a fifth of them seen only once. J is TRBJ1-5 and V is TRBV2; maybe TRBD1 (5 bases). Sequences were obtained from peripheral blood. The source is a woman aged 45 to 65 with Graves' ophthalmopathy. In DNA form, the CDR3 reads TGTGCCAGCATCATAGGAGGCAGGGTCAATCAGCCCCAGCATTTT. It translates to CASIIGGRVNQPQHF.